Listed below are T cell receptor beta chains from one sample, sequenced in a study of T cells in localized non-small cell lung cancer. Here immunoSEQ multiplex PCR was the method, and the copy in TCRdb shows in-frame clones only, minus some. This table has fewer than 25,000 clones, 90% appearing once. The sequencing here drew on peripheral blood, taken before any cancer treatment. These receptors were taken from a woman aged 40-70 years with stage I lung adenocarcinoma. Each CDR3 is given with its conserved first and last residue. The order of the fields is D gene, V gene, clone size, J gene, CDR3 protein, CDR3 DNA. A D gene is named only where the DNA matches it firmly. Expanded clones get a size class; other rows say once, few or many, or leave the size out.

d_gene: TRBD1; v_gene: TRBV28; abundance: once; j_gene: TRBJ2-7; CDR3aa: CASNLGQFYEQYF; CDR3nt: TGTGCCAGCAACCTGGGACAGTTCTACGAGCAGTACTTC
d_gene: -; v_gene: TRBV10-2; abundance: -; j_gene: TRBJ2-1; CDR3aa: CASTGGVSYNEQFF; CDR3nt: TGCGCCAGCACAGGAGGGGTGAGCTACAATGAGCAGTTCTTC
d_gene: -; v_gene: TRBV28; abundance: few; j_gene: TRBJ1-2; CDR3aa: CATGQTPMGYTF; CDR3nt: TGTGCCACCGGCCAAACCCCTATGGGGTACACCTTC
d_gene: -; v_gene: TRBV7-2; abundance: -; j_gene: TRBJ2-7; CDR3aa: CASSLGAVSYEQYF; CDR3nt: TGTGCCAGCAGCTTAGGGGCAGTCTCCTACGAGCAGTACTTC
d_gene: -; v_gene: TRBV5-1; abundance: -; j_gene: TRBJ2-5; CDR3aa: CASSLRFSGRETQYF; CDR3nt: TGCGCCAGCAGCTTGAGGTTCTCAGGGAGGGAGACCCAGTACTTC
d_gene: -; v_gene: TRBV9; abundance: -; j_gene: TRBJ2-1; CDR3aa: CASSVRGDNEQFF; CDR3nt: TGTGCCAGCAGCGTACGAGGGGATAATGAGCAGTTCTTC
d_gene: TRBD1; v_gene: TRBV5-1; abundance: -; j_gene: TRBJ1-1; CDR3aa: CASSPRQGSSVAEAFF; CDR3nt: TGCGCCAGCAGCCCACGACAGGGTTCCTCGGTCGCTGAAGCTTTCTTT
d_gene: -; v_gene: TRBV30; abundance: -; j_gene: TRBJ2-3; CDR3aa: CAWSVRTDTQYF; CDR3nt: TGTGCCTGGAGTGTACGCACAGATACGCAGTATTTT
d_gene: -; v_gene: TRBV15; abundance: -; j_gene: TRBJ2-1; CDR3aa: CATSRDQPSLGHEQFF; CDR3nt: TGTGCCACCAGCAGAGATCAACCGAGCTTGGGCCATGAGCAGTTCTTC
d_gene: -; v_gene: TRBV27; abundance: -; j_gene: TRBJ1-1; CDR3aa: CASSLAGSLTEAFF; CDR3nt: TGTGCCAGCAGTTTAGCCGGGAGTCTGACTGAAGCTTTCTTT
d_gene: TRBD1; v_gene: TRBV11-2; abundance: -; j_gene: TRBJ1-2; CDR3aa: CASSSWTGWNGYTF; CDR3nt: TGTGCCAGCAGCTCTTGGACAGGGTGGAATGGCTACACCTTC
d_gene: -; v_gene: TRBV28; abundance: -; j_gene: TRBJ1-1; CDR3aa: CASSRPAGSLWNTEAFF; CDR3nt: TGTGCCAGCAGCCGCCCTGCGGGTTCCCTTTGGAACACTGAAGCTTTCTTT
d_gene: -; v_gene: TRBV5-5; abundance: -; j_gene: TRBJ1-2; CDR3aa: CASSPRGGDGYTF; CDR3nt: TGTGCCAGCAGCCCCCGGGGAGGGGATGGCTACACCTTC
d_gene: TRBD1; v_gene: TRBV28; abundance: -; j_gene: TRBJ1-4; CDR3aa: CASSHDRVLREKLFF; CDR3nt: TGTGCCAGCAGTCATGACAGGGTTCTTCGGGAAAAACTGTTTTTT
d_gene: -; v_gene: TRBV13; abundance: once; j_gene: TRBJ1-1; CDR3aa: CASSRTGEAFF; CDR3nt: TGTGCCAGCAGCCGGACCGGTGAAGCTTTCTTT
d_gene: TRBD1; v_gene: TRBV19; abundance: -; j_gene: TRBJ1-2; CDR3aa: CASSRGQGVYGYTF; CDR3nt: TGTGCCAGTAGCCGGGGACAGGGCGTCTATGGCTACACCTTC
d_gene: TRBD2; v_gene: TRBV7-2; abundance: -; j_gene: TRBJ2-1; CDR3aa: CASSLGLAGNNEQFF; CDR3nt: TGTGCCAGCAGCTTAGGGCTAGCGGGAAACAATGAGCAGTTCTTC
d_gene: -; v_gene: TRBV18; abundance: -; j_gene: TRBJ2-5; CDR3aa: CASSPKETQYF; CDR3nt: TGTGCCAGCTCACCAAAGGAGACCCAGTACTTC
d_gene: -; v_gene: TRBV6-5; abundance: -; j_gene: TRBJ2-1; CDR3aa: CASSYGGNNEQFF; CDR3nt: TGTGCCAGCAGTTATGGGGGGAACAATGAGCAGTTCTTC
d_gene: -; v_gene: TRBV6-5; abundance: once; j_gene: TRBJ2-1; CDR3aa: CASRGTRLRNEQFF; CDR3nt: TGTGCCAGCAGAGGGACCCGTCTACGCAATGAGCAGTTCTTC
d_gene: -; v_gene: TRBV27; abundance: -; j_gene: TRBJ2-1; CDR3aa: CASSDWYNEQFF; CDR3nt: TGTGCCAGCAGCGACTGGTACAATGAGCAGTTCTTC
d_gene: -; v_gene: TRBV15; abundance: -; j_gene: TRBJ1-2; CDR3aa: CATSRGIGGYGYTF; CDR3nt: TGTGCCACCAGCAGAGGGATAGGGGGCTATGGCTACACCTTC
d_gene: -; v_gene: TRBV4-1; abundance: -; j_gene: TRBJ2-7; CDR3aa: CASSLGPTLYEQYF; CDR3nt: TGCGCCAGCAGCCTGGGACCTACCCTCTACGAGCAGTACTTC
d_gene: TRBD1; v_gene: TRBV27; abundance: -; j_gene: TRBJ1-6; CDR3aa: CASSLGQGSYNSPLHF; CDR3nt: TGTGCCAGCAGTTTGGGACAGGGCTCCTATAATTCACCCCTCCACTTT
d_gene: TRBD1; v_gene: TRBV6-5; abundance: -; j_gene: TRBJ1-1; CDR3aa: CASSQDRGMNTEAFF; CDR3nt: TGTGCCAGCAGCCAGGACAGGGGAATGAACACTGAAGCTTTCTTT
d_gene: TRBD2; v_gene: TRBV5-8; abundance: once; j_gene: TRBJ2-1; CDR3aa: CASSLASGTRNNEQFF; CDR3nt: TGTGCCAGCAGCTTGGCCTCCGGGACTAGAAACAATGAGCAGTTCTTC
d_gene: -; v_gene: TRBV27; abundance: -; j_gene: TRBJ1-5; CDR3aa: CASSLRQGTQPQHF; CDR3nt: TGTGCCAGCAGTTTAAGACAAGGGACTCAGCCCCAGCATTTT
d_gene: TRBD2; v_gene: TRBV29-1; abundance: -; j_gene: TRBJ2-2; CDR3aa: CSVESGSGSDGELFF; CDR3nt: TGCAGCGTTGAAAGCGGGAGTGGTTCGGACGGGGAGCTGTTTTTT
d_gene: -; v_gene: TRBV28; abundance: -; j_gene: TRBJ1-5; CDR3aa: CASSLDLNRRSGNQPQHF; CDR3nt: TGTGCCAGCAGTTTAGATCTTAACCGACGTTCGGGCAATCAGCCCCAGCATTTT
d_gene: TRBD2; v_gene: TRBV25-1; abundance: -; j_gene: TRBJ2-7; CDR3aa: CASSSPGTSGTEQYF; CDR3nt: TGTGCCAGCAGCTCCCCCGGGACTAGCGGGACTGAGCAGTACTTC
d_gene: -; v_gene: TRBV7-9; abundance: once; j_gene: TRBJ1-2; CDR3aa: CASSPPRLSVDYGYTF; CDR3nt: TGTGCCAGCAGTCCCCCGAGGCTATCAGTGGACTATGGCTACACCTTC
d_gene: TRBD1; v_gene: TRBV7-3; abundance: -; j_gene: TRBJ1-1; CDR3aa: CASSPHPHRGSYKGTEAFF; CDR3nt: TGTGCCAGCAGCCCCCACCCCCACAGGGGGAGTTATAAGGGCACTGAAGCTTTCTTT
d_gene: -; v_gene: TRBV7-9; abundance: -; j_gene: TRBJ2-3; CDR3aa: CASSLRQTTGGDTQYF; CDR3nt: TGTGCCAGCAGCTTGAGACAGACCACAGGCGGAGATACGCAGTATTTT
d_gene: TRBD1; v_gene: TRBV29-1; abundance: -; j_gene: TRBJ2-2; CDR3aa: CSVGTGGYTTGELFF; CDR3nt: TGCAGCGTTGGGACAGGGGGATATACCACCGGGGAGCTGTTTTTT
d_gene: TRBD2; v_gene: TRBV5-5; abundance: -; j_gene: TRBJ2-7; CDR3aa: CASSFSSGYSYEQYF; CDR3nt: TGTGCCAGCAGCTTTTCTAGCGGTTATTCCTACGAGCAGTACTTC
d_gene: TRBD2; v_gene: TRBV28; abundance: -; j_gene: TRBJ2-3; CDR3aa: CATAGGDSRTDTQYF; CDR3nt: TGTGCCACCGCGGGGGGGGACAGCCGCACAGATACGCAGTATTTT
d_gene: TRBD2; v_gene: TRBV18; abundance: -; j_gene: TRBJ2-2; CDR3aa: CASSPRLAGGTGELFF; CDR3nt: TGTGCCAGCTCACCAAGGCTAGCGGGGGGCACCGGGGAGCTGTTTTTT
d_gene: TRBD1; v_gene: TRBV5-1; abundance: -; j_gene: TRBJ2-7; CDR3aa: CASSPGGPVSYEQYF; CDR3nt: TGCGCCAGCAGCCCAGGGGGTCCCGTCTCCTACGAGCAGTACTTC
d_gene: -; v_gene: TRBV2; abundance: -; j_gene: TRBJ1-2; CDR3aa: CASTTGSSLGYTF; CDR3nt: TGTGCCAGCACTACCGGGAGCTCTCTTGGCTACACCTTC
d_gene: -; v_gene: TRBV9; abundance: few; j_gene: TRBJ1-1; CDR3aa: CASSVAEANTEAFF; CDR3nt: TGTGCCAGCAGCGTAGCGGAGGCTAACACTGAAGCTTTCTTT
d_gene: TRBD2; v_gene: TRBV7-2; abundance: -; j_gene: TRBJ2-3; CDR3aa: CASSSSGRSTDTQYF; CDR3nt: TGTGCCAGCAGCTCTAGCGGGAGAAGCACAGATACGCAGTATTTT
d_gene: -; v_gene: TRBV6-1; abundance: -; j_gene: TRBJ1-1; CDR3aa: CASRDSVTEAFF; CDR3nt: TGTGCCAGCAGGGACAGTGTAACTGAAGCTTTCTTT
d_gene: -; v_gene: TRBV27; abundance: -; j_gene: TRBJ1-1; CDR3aa: CASSLSLRGDTEAFF; CDR3nt: TGTGCCAGCAGTTTATCCCTCCGTGGGGACACTGAAGCTTTCTTT
d_gene: -; v_gene: TRBV7-9; abundance: -; j_gene: TRBJ2-1; CDR3aa: CASSFVGTYLNEQFF; CDR3nt: TGCGCCAGCAGCTTCGTCGGGACATATCTCAATGAGCAGTTCTTC
d_gene: -; v_gene: TRBV11-2; abundance: -; j_gene: TRBJ1-1; CDR3aa: CASSFTLAAGVNTEAFF; CDR3nt: TGTGCCAGCAGCTTCACCCTCGCCGCGGGGGTGAACACTGAAGCTTTCTTT
d_gene: -; v_gene: TRBV5-5; abundance: -; j_gene: TRBJ2-7; CDR3aa: CASSLARQRQYF; CDR3nt: TGTGCCAGCAGCTTGGCCAGACAGCGACAGTACTTC
d_gene: TRBD1; v_gene: TRBV18; abundance: -; j_gene: TRBJ2-4; CDR3aa: CASSLDRVQNIQYF; CDR3nt: TGTGCCAGCTCACTCGACAGGGTTCAAAACATTCAGTACTTC
d_gene: -; v_gene: TRBV7-2; abundance: -; j_gene: TRBJ2-3; CDR3aa: CASSLTGRDTQYF; CDR3nt: TGTGCCAGCAGCTTAACGGGGAGGGATACGCAGTATTTT